The source of this T cell receptor beta chain is a study of control samples from healthy donors and cancer patients. TCRdb keeps only in-frame clones here, not all; method: immunoSEQ multiplex PCR. The table has about 22,000 clones, around four fifths seen once; the top ten hold roughly 20%. This CDR3 has 12 residues. In germline, CDR1 is SQVTM, CDR2 ANQGSEA. Trimming left V 0 bases short and J 10 bases short, with 12 bases between. The sequence was obtained from a man in his sixties with colorectal cancer. This chain uses TRBV29-1 with TRBJ1-1; possibly TRBD1 for D (5 bases). The specimen was PBMCs. The CDR3 DNA reads TGCAGCGTTGAAGACCCGGGGGGGGTAGCTTTCTTT. This codes for CSVEDPGGVAFF.